One and the same sample provided the 29 T cell receptor beta chains below, sequenced in a study of long-term antiretroviral therapy in people with HIV. Running of the v3.0 immunoSEQ assay took place at survey level. Measured with immunoSEQ multiplex PCR; TCRdb has only the in-frame clones, and not every one. The sample includes more than 25,000 clones, about 93% of them seen just once. The sample in question was unsorted PBMCs, obtained about 6.5 years after starting antiretroviral therapy. The receptors shown here come from a woman between 35 and 50 years old with HIV.

The chain recombines TRBV5-5 with TRBJ2-7, with TRBD1 matching over 9 bases. The ends lost 0 bases at V and 13 bases at J; junction bases unmatched: 5. The length of the CDR3 is 12 residues. Germline V lookup: CDR1 SGHKS, CDR2 YYEKEE (reference sequence). The CDR3 DNA reads as TGTGCCAGCAGCTTGGAAGGGACAGGGATATACTTC. It is translated as CASSLEGTGIYF.

This sequence joins TRBV5-1 and TRBJ2-1, with D perhaps assigned TRBD1 or TRBD2 (5 bases each). V dropped 1 base and J dropped 9 bases, with 14 bases sitting between them. Germline values: CDR1 SGHRS, CDR2 YFSETQ. This CDR3 region has 14 residues. The DNA for the CDR3 is TGCGCCAGCAGCTTGACAGGCGCCAGCGGTGAGCAGTTCTTC. Its translation: CASSLTGASGEQFF.

This chain links TRBV12-5 with TRBJ2-6; possibly TRBD1 for D (5 bases). Germline assignment: CDR1 LGHNT and CDR2 FRNRAP. The CDR3 has 15 amino acids. Trimming left V 5 bases short and J 5 bases short, with 13 bases between. The CDR3 loop is CASGAGQSRANVLTF. In nucleotides, the CDR3 is TGTGCTAGTGGTGCAGGACAAAGTCGGGCCAACGTCCTGACTTTC.

In this sample, this clone turned up once. The J gene is TRBJ2-2, the V gene TRBV4-3; 8 nucleotides align to TRBD1. Looked up from germline, CDR1 is LGHNA and CDR2 is YSLEER. V was clipped by 1 base and J by 4 bases; unmatched bases: 2. The CDR3 length is 15 residues. The CDR3 protein is CASSQGQGPTGELFF. Written as DNA, the CDR3 is TGCGCCAGCAGCCAAGGACAGGGGCCCACCGGGGAGCTGTTTTTT.

The genes are TRBV4-1 and TRBJ2-1, with D possibly matching TRBD2 (6 bases). Germline lookup yields CDR1 MGHRA and CDR2 YSYEKL. CDR3 length equals 19 residues. V was shortened by 3 bases and J by 0 bases, with 21 bases between the two germline ends. The CDR3 sequence: CASSQGLRGTDSSYNEQFF. CDR3 nucleotide sequence: TGCGCCAGCAGCCAGGGATTACGGGGGACCGATAGCTCCTACAATGAGCAGTTCTTC.

V usage is TRBV11-1 and J usage is TRBJ2-7, with 11 bases identical to TRBD1. The germline CDR1 and CDR2 sequences are SGHAT and FQDESV (reference sequence). V dropped 3 bases and J dropped 3; count of bases not matched to a gene: 4. This CDR3 is built from 15 residues. The chain's CDR3 is CASSFPGQGVYEQYF. The CDR3 DNA reads as TGTGCCAGCAGCTTCCCGGGACAGGGGGTCTACGAGCAGTACTTC.

The chain carries TRBV19 and TRBJ2-1, with D unresolved. V was clipped by 6 bases and J by 7 bases, with 10 bases between them. The CDR3 runs 12 residues. CDR1 is LNHDA and CDR2 is SQIVND in the germline V gene (reference sequence). The CDR3 bases are TGTGCCAGTAGCCAGACGGGTAATGAGCAGTTCTTC. This translates into CASSQTGNEQFF.

The chain carries TRBV4-1 and TRBJ1-6; tentatively, D is TRBD1 (5 bases). Germline values: CDR1 MGHRA, CDR2 YSYEKL. The CDR3 is made up of 18 amino acids. The V gene lost 1 base and the J gene lost 0 bases, with 13 bases spanning the gap. The CDR3 region is CASSQVMGESSYNSPLHF. CDR3 bases: TGCGCCAGCAGCCAAGTGATGGGGGAGAGCTCCTATAATTCACCCCTCCACTTT.

The genes are TRBV25-1 and TRBJ1-3; 11 nucleotides line up with TRBD1. J gave up 6 bases and V 3 bases, and 7 bases lay outside the gene matches. The CDR3 consists of 16 residues. Germline loops: CDR1 MGHDK, CDR2 SYGVNS. CDR3 sequence reads: CASSDVGGQGANTIYF. The CDR3 DNA sequence: TGTGCCAGCAGTGACGTCGGTGGACAGGGGGCAAACACCATATATTTT.

The chain carries TRBV9 and TRBJ1-2; D might be TRBD1 (5 bases). Germline CDR1 SGDLS, CDR2 YYNGEE. The V end lost 0 bases, the J end lost 4 bases, and 13 bases lay between the germline ends. CDR3 length: 15 amino acids. CDR3 loop: CASSVVVGESYGYTF. In DNA, the CDR3 is TGTGCCAGCAGCGTAGTGGTAGGGGAAAGCTATGGCTACACCTTC.

The rearrangement joins TRBV29-1 to TRBJ2-2, with TRBD2 identical over 10 bases. In germline, CDR1 is SQVTM, CDR2 ANQGSEA. The CDR3 is 15 amino acids. V lost 4 bases and J lost 0; bases outside the gene matches: 2. The CDR3 loop is CSVVTSGANTGELFF. For the CDR3, the DNA is TGCAGCGTTGTAACTAGCGGGGCGAACACCGGGGAGCTGTTTTTT.

This chain connects TRBV19 to TRBJ2-5; D is perhaps TRBD1 (7 bases). Trimming took 5 bases from V and 4 from J, leaving 14 bases between them. The germline gives CDR1 LNHDA, CDR2 SQIVND (reference sequence). CDR3 length: 14 residues. In nucleotides, the CDR3 is TGTGCCAGTAGTCTACAGGGGCGGGGAGAGACCCAGTACTTC. Translation gives CASSLQGRGETQYF.

CDR3 amino acids: CASSSPLRTLNGYTF. The CDR3 region has the DNA TGTGCCAGCAGCTCCCCCCTTAGGACCCTCAATGGCTACACCTTC. V usage is TRBV9 and J usage is TRBJ1-2; no firm D call. V was pared by 4 bases and J by 6 bases, with 19 bases between. The CDR3 extends over 15 amino acids. Per the germline V gene, CDR1 is SGDLS and CDR2 is YYNGEE.

The V and J genes are TRBV7-9 and TRBJ1-2; the D gene is possibly TRBD1 (5 bases). CDR1 and CDR2 (germline): SEHNR, FQNEAQ (reference sequence). CDR3 length: 13 amino acids. V lost 1 base and J 5 bases, leaving 8 bases between the germline ends. Here the CDR3 reads CASSLEGRYGYTF. In DNA, the CDR3 is TGTGCCAGCAGCTTAGAGGGGCGGTATGGCTACACCTTC. Combining the CDR3 with reference TRBV7-9 and TRBJ1-2 gives the whole variable domain DTGVSQNPRHKITKRGQNVTFRCDPISEHNRLYWYRQTLGQGPEFLTYFQNEAQLEKSRLLSDRFSAERPKGSFSTLEIQRTEQGDSAMYLCASSLEGRYGYTFGSGTRLTVV.

V gene TRBV5-1 combines with J gene TRBJ1-2; 9 nucleotides line up with TRBD1. This CDR3 spans 13 amino acids. Germline trimming cut 3 bases from V and 6 bases from J; bases unmatched to any gene: 3. The V gene's germline CDR1 is SGHRS and CDR2 YFSETQ. The CDR3 loop reads CASSSGDRDGYTF. The CDR3 region has the DNA TGCGCCAGCAGCTCCGGGGACAGGGATGGCTACACCTTC.

This chain joins TRBV19 and TRBJ1-2, with D tentatively TRBD1 (5 bases). The CDR3 totals 12 residues. Germline V gives CDR1 LNHDA, CDR2 SQIVND (reference sequence). Trimming shortened V by 5 bases and J by 7 bases, and 11 bases separated the two germline ends. CDR3 bases: TGTGCCAGTAGTCCCCCAGGGTTTGGCTACACCTTC. Translating gives CASSPPGFGYTF.

V is TRBV6-5 and J is TRBJ2-1, with D uncertain. The CDR3 is 16 amino acids. The V and J ends lost 0 bases and 2 bases respectively, with 11 bases between them. CDR1 MNHEY and CDR2 SVGAGI come from the germline V gene. Written as DNA, the CDR3 is TGTGCCAGCAGTTACTCCCCTCAATCGACCTACAATGAGCAGTTCTTC. Translated, it gives CASSYSPQSTYNEQFF.

J is TRBJ1-6 and V is TRBV7-2, with 7 bases matching TRBD1. Germline lookup yields CDR1 SGHTA and CDR2 FQGNSA. CDR3 length: 17 amino acids. V gave up 5 bases and J gave up 4 bases; unmatched junction bases: 11. The CDR3 bases are TGTGCCAGCAGCATGGTCCGGGACAGTGTGTATAATTCACCCCTCCACTTT. Amino acids: CASSMVRDSVYNSPLHF.

The chain joins TRBV25-1 to TRBJ1-4; weak D call: TRBD1 (6 bases). The CDR3 spans 15 residues. The germline V gene has CDR1 MGHDK and CDR2 SYGVNS. The V and J ends lost 8 bases and 6 bases respectively, with 19 bases between them. The DNA of the CDR3 is TGTGCCAGCGCGTCTAGACAGGTGACGGATGAAAAACTGTTTTTT. The encoded protein is CASASRQVTDEKLFF.

The sample holds one count of this clone. The chain is built from TRBV25-1 and TRBJ2-3; weak D call: TRBD2 (6 bases). Germline V lookup: CDR1 MGHDK, CDR2 SYGVNS. Trimming removed 11 bases from V and 6 bases from J, with 12 bases in between. The CDR3 is 11 residues long. The CDR3, as DNA: TGTGCCTCGGCCCGGGGGGATACGCAGTATTTT. It is translated as CASARGDTQYF. Variable domain in full (rest from reference TRBV25-1 and TRBJ2-3): EADIYQTPRYLVIGTGKKITLECSQTMGHDKMYWYQQDPGMELHLIHYSYGVNSTEKGDLSSESTVSRIRTEHFPLTLESARPSHTSQYLCASARGDTQYFGPGTRLTVL.

The rearrangement uses TRBV9 and TRBJ1-2; D is undetermined. Trimming removed 3 bases from V and 0 bases from J, with 9 bases in between. Germline V gene lookup returns CDR1 SGDLS and CDR2 YYNGEE. The CDR3 covers 14 residues. CDR3 loop: CASSASRANYGYTF. In DNA, the CDR3 is TGTGCCAGCAGCGCCTCGAGAGCTAACTATGGCTACACCTTC.

This sequence joins TRBV5-6 and TRBJ1-4, with D possibly being TRBD1 (5 bases). The germline gives CDR1 SGHDT, CDR2 YYEEEE. V lost 4 bases to trimming and J lost 9 bases, with 22 bases between them. This CDR3 contains 16 residues. CDR3 amino acids: CASSRTWELGEKKLFF. DNA for the CDR3: TGTGCCAGCAGCAGAACGTGGGAGCTGGGGGAGAAAAAACTGTTTTTT.

This chain uses TRBV5-1 with TRBJ1-3; D is uncertain. Per germline, CDR1 SGHRS and CDR2 YFSETQ. CDR3 size: 15 residues. Trimming shortened V by 6 bases and J by 1 base, and 14 bases separated the two germline ends. CDR3 protein: CASIPRRLSGNTIYF. CDR3 coding DNA: TGCGCCAGCATCCCCAGAAGGTTATCTGGAAACACCATATATTTT.

The rearrangement uses TRBV7-8 and TRBJ1-2; D remains ambiguous. Between the trimmed V and J ends, which lost 6 bases and 3 bases, there was a span of 11 bases. This CDR3 is 13 amino acids long. Germline CDR1 and CDR2: SGHVS and FQNEAQ. The CDR3 loop reads CASSSRVDYGYTF. DNA for the CDR3: TGTGCCAGCAGTTCCCGGGTTGACTATGGCTACACCTTC. Full variable domain (rest looked up from reference TRBV7-8 and TRBJ1-2): GAGVSQSPRYKVAKRGQDVALRCDPISGHVSLFWYQQALGQGPEFLTYFQNEAQLDKSGLPSDRFFAERPEGSVSTLKIQRTQQEDSAVYLCASSSRVDYGYTFGSGTRLTVV.

The rearrangement joins TRBV7-9 to TRBJ2-3; maybe TRBD2 (5 bases). Trimming removed 4 bases at V and 2 bases at J, with 13 bases between. This CDR3 is built from 15 residues. Per germline, CDR1 SEHNR and CDR2 FQNEAQ (reference sequence). CDR3 residues: CASSSSGMSTDTQYF. As DNA, the CDR3 is TGTGCCAGCAGCTCCTCCGGGATGTCCACAGATACGCAGTATTTT.

V and J are TRBV2 and TRBJ1-6; D is unresolved. This CDR3 region has 11 residues. CDR1 and CDR2 from the germline V gene are SNHLY and FYNNEI. V was pared by 1 base and J by 10 bases, with 2 bases between. CDR3 DNA: TGTGCCAGCAGTGAAGGCTCACCCCTCCACTTT. This encodes CASSEGSPLHF.

CDR3 amino acids: CASSYSGGDWGETQYF. CDR3 DNA: TGTGCCAGCAGTTACTCGGGCGGGGATTGGGGCGAGACCCAGTACTTC. The J gene is TRBJ2-5, the V gene TRBV6-5; possible D gene TRBD2, 6 bases. The CDR3 runs to 16 residues. V lost 0 bases and J lost 5, with 16 bases in between. Germline CDR1 MNHEY, CDR2 SVGAGI.

The chain carries TRBV5-1 and TRBJ2-3, with 7 bases matching TRBD1. In germline, CDR1 is SGHRS, CDR2 YFSETQ. The CDR3 covers 15 residues. The trim removed 4 bases at V and 1 base at J, leaving 6 bases unmatched. CDR3 region: CASSTEGARTDTQYF. Written as DNA, the CDR3 is TGCGCCAGCAGCACCGAGGGGGCCCGCACAGATACGCAGTATTTT.

This rearrangement joins TRBV27 to TRBJ2-2, with no clear D. V was trimmed by 2 bases and J by 1 base, leaving 11 bases between them. The CDR3 totals 16 residues. Per germline, CDR1 MNHEY and CDR2 SMNVEV (reference sequence). CDR3 residues: CASSLMGPENTGELFF. CDR3 DNA: TGTGCCAGCAGTTTAATGGGCCCCGAGAACACCGGGGAGCTGTTTTTT.